This T cell receptor beta chain appears in the sequencing data of a study of blood T cell repertoires in COVID-19. The V and J ends lost 4 bases and 5 bases, in that order; junction bases with no gene match: 12. Germline-derived CDR1 and CDR2 are MNHEY and SVGAGI. The CDR3 has 16 residues. This clone is a singleton in its sample. Only in-frame clones appear in the TCRdb table, and some are missing; sequencing was by immunoSEQ multiplex PCR. The sample lists approximately 260,000 clones; around 87% were seen once. Sequencing was performed on peripheral blood. The sequence was obtained from a woman aged 60-75 years with COVID-19, enrolled during active disease. The chain is built from TRBV6-5 and TRBJ2-7; 9 bases agree with TRBD1. The DNA for the CDR3 is TGTGCCAGCAGTTTCTTCACAGGGGGCCTTGGCGACGAGCAGTACTTC. Its translation: CASSFFTGGLGDEQYF.